These 14 T cell receptor beta chains originate from one sample sequenced in a study of human T cells and chemical hapten exposure. Sample time point: patch test 2, 6 weeks after DPC sensitization. Treatment denoted: therapeutic diphenylcyclopropenone sensitization with weekly scalp DPC. Using its own MiXCR run on the RACE reads, TCRdb lists one record per CDR3 protein. Altogether approximately 110,000 distinct CDR3 sequences are present, roughly 10% being singletons, with the ten largest covering approximately 3%. The sequencing used whole blood, collected in connection with sensitization to the hapten diphenylcyclopropenone (DPC). The receptors originated from a woman aged 40 to 50 with alopecia areata. Some clones in this sample may be carry-over from other donors' samples.

This clonotype was seen only a few times. V gene TRBV7-3 combines with J gene TRBJ2-1; TRBD2 is a possible D gene (5 bases). Germline CDR1 SGHTA, CDR2 FQGTGA. CDR3 length: 15 residues. Trimming cost V 1 base and J 9 bases, with 16 bases left between them. CDR3 in amino acids: CASSLMGSLAGEQFF. DNA for the CDR3: TGTGCCAGCAGCTTAATGGGTAGCCTAGCAGGTGAGCAGTTCTTC.

This clonotype was recorded a few times. V is TRBV5-1 and J is TRBJ2-2; D might be TRBD2 (5 bases). V was cut by 1 base and J by 0 bases, with 10 bases left in between. Germline CDR1 SGHRS, CDR2 YFSETQ. The CDR3 runs 16 residues. CDR3 loop: CASSLLGLANTGELFF. CDR3 in DNA: TGCGCCAGCAGCTTGTTAGGACTGGCGAACACCGGGGAGCTGTTTTTT.

The table lists this clonotype with many counts. The V and J genes are TRBV11-2 and TRBJ2-7; D gene ambiguous. Trimming stripped 4 bases from V and 5 bases from J, with 9 bases between. CDR3 length equals 12 residues. CDR1 and CDR2 (germline): SGHAT, FQNNGV. This CDR3 is CASSSPVNEQYF. Written as DNA, the CDR3 is TGTGCCAGCAGCTCCCCCGTCAACGAGCAGTACTTC.

This clonotype was found many times. The chain employs TRBV28 and TRBJ2-7; unclear D gene. Germline V gives CDR1 MDHEN, CDR2 SYDVKM. The CDR3 is 13 residues long. Trimming pared 4 bases from V and 2 bases from J, leaving 9 bases between. The CDR3 DNA sequence: TGTGCCAGCAGTTCTGGGCCCGCCTACGAGCAGTACTTC. As protein: CASSSGPAYEQYF.

The genes are TRBV4-3 and TRBJ1-5; D call uncertain. Germline V CDR1 and CDR2: LGHNA, YSLEER. The CDR3 consists of 17 residues. Trimming left V 0 bases short and J 10 bases short, with 22 bases between. Here the CDR3 DNA reads TGCGCCAGCAGCCAAGATCTGGGCCATGAGGGAAGAAAACCCCAGCATTTT. This gives the protein CASSQDLGHEGRKPQHF.

The chain joins TRBV9 to TRBJ1-6; D gene uncertain. Germline lookup yields CDR1 SGDLS and CDR2 YYNGEE. This CDR3 region has 12 residues. V lost 5 bases, J lost 8 bases, and 8 bases lay in between. The CDR3 sequence: CASSTADSPLHF. CDR3 DNA: TGTGCCAGCAGTACGGCGGATTCACCCCTCCACTTT.

This clonotype has just a few counts. CDR3: CSARLQGHLNYGYTF. The CDR3 nucleotides read TGCAGTGCTAGGCTACAGGGGCACCTTAACTATGGCTACACCTTC. This sequence joins TRBV20-1 and TRBJ1-2; 7 nucleotides line up with TRBD1. The trim removed 3 bases at V and 1 base at J, leaving 8 bases unmatched. The germline CDR1 and CDR2 sequences are DFQATT and SNEGSKA (reference sequence). The CDR3 sequence is 15 residues long.

This clonotype was seen at least ten times. The chain recombines TRBV6-5 with TRBJ2-1; D possibly corresponds to TRBD2 (5 bases). The CDR3 spans 14 residues. Germline CDR1 MNHEY, CDR2 SVGAGI. Trimming took off 2 bases at V and 2 bases at J, with 7 bases between the two ends. The CDR3 bases are TGTGCCAGCAGTTACCAGAGGGCCTACAATGAGCAGTTCTTC. The encoded protein is CASSYQRAYNEQFF.

The chain recombines TRBV5-1 with TRBJ2-1, with D maybe TRBD1 (5 bases). CDR1 and CDR2 from the germline V gene are SGHRS and YFSETQ. This CDR3 is 13 amino acids long. Trimming stripped 0 bases from V and 7 bases from J, with 8 bases between. The CDR3 spells CASSLGQPNEQFF. Here the CDR3 DNA reads TGCGCCAGCAGCTTGGGACAGCCTAATGAGCAGTTCTTC.

This clonotype was seen ten or more times. CDR3 region: CASSSRGTEVSYNEQFF. The DNA for the CDR3 is TGTGCCAGCTCATCAAGAGGGACAGAAGTCTCCTACAATGAGCAGTTCTTC. The chain employs TRBV18 and TRBJ2-1; 7 bases match TRBD1. CDR3 size: 17 residues. V lost 5 bases, J lost 0 bases, and 10 bases stayed unmatched. CDR1 is KGHSH and CDR2 is LQKENI in the germline V gene.

This clonotype has a count of ten or more. The genes are TRBV7-2 and TRBJ2-5; D may be TRBD2 (6 bases). The CDR3 contains 15 residues. The ends were cut back, 4 bases at V and 5 bases at J, with 17 bases in the middle. Looked up from germline, CDR1 is SGHTA and CDR2 is FQGNSA. The CDR3 sequence is CASSSGLTSAETQYF. DNA of the CDR3: TGTGCCAGCAGCTCGGGACTTACTTCTGCGGAGACCCAGTACTTC.

This clonotype was seen at least ten times. The chain combines TRBV6-2 or TRBV6-3 with TRBJ2-5; 11 bases line up with TRBD2. Germline loops: CDR1 MNHEY, CDR2 SVGEGT. The CDR3 loop spans 18 amino acids. Trimming cost V 4 bases and J 4 bases; bases outside gene matches: 14. The CDR3 DNA reads TGTGCCAGCAGTTCAAAGACGACTAGCGGGGTGTTTGGAGAGACCCAGTACTTC. This encodes CASSSKTTSGVFGETQYF.

This clonotype was seen a few times. The chain has TRBV7-6 and TRBJ2-3; D gene uncertain. Trimming left V 5 bases short and J 3 bases short, with 9 bases between. In germline, CDR1 is SGHVS, CDR2 FNYEAQ. The CDR3 runs 13 residues. As DNA, the CDR3 is TGTGCCAGCAGCCCCGGTTTAACAGATACGCAGTATTTT. As protein: CASSPGLTDTQYF.

The V gene is TRBV2, the J gene TRBJ2-3; 12 bases agree with TRBD2. This CDR3 spans 15 amino acids. The germline CDR1 and CDR2 sequences are SNHLY and FYNNEI. Losses at the gene ends were 2 bases for V and 3 bases for J; bases not matched to a gene: 0. CDR3 sequence reads: CASSELAGGTDTQYF. Written as DNA, the CDR3 is TGTGCCAGCAGTGAACTAGCGGGGGGGACAGATACGCAGTATTTT.